This T cell receptor beta chain was recovered during a study of T cells in Graves' hyperthyroidism and ophthalmopathy. This CDR3 spans 17 amino acids. V shed 4 bases and J 3 bases; nucleotides not matched to a gene: 10. Germline values: CDR1 KGHDR, CDR2 SFDVKD. TCR beta CDR3 sequences were amplified from RNA transcripts. The primer set for the first-round RT-PCR of the TCR CDR3 was HTBI. TCRdb redid the calling of the multiplex PCR reads with MiXCR, one entry per CDR3 protein. Of hundreds of thousands of distinct CDR3 sequences in the sample, 13% to 15% are singletons; the top ten hold roughly a tenth.

This TCR was sampled from a woman under 30 with Graves' hyperthyroidism. The specimen sequenced was blood. The J gene is TRBJ2-5, the V gene TRBV24-1, with TRBD1 matching 10 bases. The CDR3 protein is CATSDLPGQGREETQYF. CDR3 coding DNA: TGTGCCACCAGTGACTTACCGGGACAGGGGAGAGAAGAGACCCAGTACTTC.